This T cell receptor beta chain was documented in a study of cytomegalovirus exposure and HLA in healthy donors. Study observations and caveats: In vitro confirmation showed a few CMV-associated chains to be CMV antigen specific.

On this clone itself: Its target is not known.

The assay was immunoSEQ multiplex PCR, and TCRdb's table has in-frame clones only and misses some. The sample gives some 130,000 clones, around 80% of which show up once; approximately 30% is in the top ten. This CDR3 spans 15 amino acids. Looked up from germline, CDR1 is MNHEY and CDR2 is SVGAGI. V shed 7 bases and J shed 0 bases, with 16 bases lying between them. The source material was PBMCs. This chain links TRBV6-5 with TRBJ2-7; D is perhaps TRBD1 (6 bases). The origin of this receptor is a man aged 30 to 39 in good health and CMV-seropositive. CDR3 in amino acids: CASTEDRSSSYEQYF. In DNA, the CDR3 is TGTGCCAGCACCGAAGACAGGTCATCCTCCTACGAGCAGTACTTC.